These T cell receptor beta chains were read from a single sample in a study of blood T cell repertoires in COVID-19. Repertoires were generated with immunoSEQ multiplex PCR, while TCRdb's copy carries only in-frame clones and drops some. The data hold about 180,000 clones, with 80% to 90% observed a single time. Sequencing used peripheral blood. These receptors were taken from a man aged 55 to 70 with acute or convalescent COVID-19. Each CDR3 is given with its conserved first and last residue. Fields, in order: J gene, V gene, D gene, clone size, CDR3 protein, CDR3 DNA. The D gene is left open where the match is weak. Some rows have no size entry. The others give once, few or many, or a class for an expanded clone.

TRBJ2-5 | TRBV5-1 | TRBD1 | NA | CASSERQGAVETQYF | TGCGCCAGCAGCGAGAGACAGGGGGCGGTGGAGACCCAGTACTTC
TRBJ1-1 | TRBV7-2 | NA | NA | CASSLASGWGAEAFF | TGTGCCAGCAGCTTAGCGAGCGGGTGGGGAGCTGAAGCTTTCTTT
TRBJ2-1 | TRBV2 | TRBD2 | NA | CATAGTSGIDEQFF | TGTGCCACAGCCGGGACTAGCGGGATAGATGAGCAGTTCTTC
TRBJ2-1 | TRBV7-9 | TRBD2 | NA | CASSSGTSGIYSYNEQFF | TGTGCCAGCAGCTCCGGGACTAGCGGAATTTACTCCTACAATGAGCAGTTCTTC
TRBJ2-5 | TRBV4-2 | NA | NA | CASSQRGGEETQYF | TGTGCCAGCAGCCAAAGAGGGGGTGAGGAGACCCAGTACTTC
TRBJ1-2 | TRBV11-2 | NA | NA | CASSLGGYYGYTF | TGTGCCAGCAGCTTGGGGGGATACTATGGCTACACCTTC
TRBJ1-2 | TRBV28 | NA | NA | CASNGGGRYGYTF | TGTGCCAGCAACGGGGGGGGTCGCTATGGCTACACCTTC
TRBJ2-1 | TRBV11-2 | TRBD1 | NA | CASSRDRGREQFF | TGTGCCAGCAGCCGGGACAGGGGGCGCGAGCAGTTCTTC
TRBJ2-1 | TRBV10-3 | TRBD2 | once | CAIRMTSGTYEQFF | TGTGCCATCAGAATGACTAGCGGGACTTATGAGCAGTTCTTC
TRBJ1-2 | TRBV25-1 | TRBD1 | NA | CASSKTGGTYGYTF | TGTGCCAGCTCCAAGACAGGGGGCACCTATGGCTACACCTTC
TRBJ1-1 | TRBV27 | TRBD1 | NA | CASSLGQVNTEAFF | TGTGCCAGCAGTCTCGGACAGGTGAACACTGAAGCTTTCTTT
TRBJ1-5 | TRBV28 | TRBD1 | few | CASSLTGVSGNQPQHF | TGTGCCAGCAGTTTGACAGGGGTTTCTGGCAATCAGCCCCAGCATTTT
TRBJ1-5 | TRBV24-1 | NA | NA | CATSGSYSNQPQHF | TGTGCCACCAGCGGTTCATATAGCAATCAGCCCCAGCATTTT
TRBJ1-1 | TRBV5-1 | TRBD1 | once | CASSVGQGGSTFF | TGCGCCAGCAGTGTCGGACAGGGGGGATCGACTTTCTTT
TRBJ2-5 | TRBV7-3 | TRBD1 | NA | CASSSNRGETQYF | TGTGCCAGCAGCTCCAACAGGGGAGAGACCCAGTACTTC
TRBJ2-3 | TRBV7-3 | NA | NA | CASSMSQGRGTDTQYF | TGTGCCAGCAGCATGTCACAGGGTAGGGGCACAGATACGCAGTATTTT
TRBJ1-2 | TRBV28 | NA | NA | CASSLSYSHFLYGYTF | TGTGCCAGCAGTTTATCTTACTCTCACTTCCTCTATGGCTACACCTTC
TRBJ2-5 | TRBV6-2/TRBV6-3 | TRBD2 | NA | CASSQPGRGRETQYF | TGTGCCAGCAGCCAACCGGGACGCGGGAGAGAGACCCAGTACTTC
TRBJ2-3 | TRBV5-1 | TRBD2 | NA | CASSSPHGSGRRSDTQYF | TGCGCCAGCAGCTCACCCCATGGGAGCGGGAGACGGTCGGATACGCAGTATTTT
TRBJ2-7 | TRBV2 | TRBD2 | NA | CASSRLAGFYEQYF | TGTGCCAGCAGTAGACTAGCGGGATTCTACGAGCAGTACTTC
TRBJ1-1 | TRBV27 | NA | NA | CASREQGRAFF | TGTGCCAGCAGAGAACAGGGCCGAGCTTTCTTT
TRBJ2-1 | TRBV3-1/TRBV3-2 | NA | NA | CASSQEYSYNEQFF | TGTGCCAGCAGCCAAGAATACTCCTACAATGAGCAGTTCTTC
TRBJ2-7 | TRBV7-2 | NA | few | CASSLEGASGQYF | TGTGCCAGCAGCTTAGAAGGAGCCTCCGGGCAGTACTTC
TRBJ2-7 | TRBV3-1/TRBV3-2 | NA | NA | CASSSEGGNDEQYF | TGTGCCAGCAGCTCTGAGGGGGGGAACGACGAGCAGTACTTC
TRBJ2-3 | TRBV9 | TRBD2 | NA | CASSKGLAGRSTDTQYF | TGTGCCAGCAGCAAGGGACTAGCGGGCCGGTCCACAGATACGCAGTATTTT
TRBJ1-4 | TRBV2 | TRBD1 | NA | CASSENRGRFEKLFF | TGTGCCAGCAGCGAAAACAGGGGGAGGTTTGAAAAACTGTTTTTT
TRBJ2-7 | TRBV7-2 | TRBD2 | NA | CASSPQRDLTYEQYF | TGTGCCAGCAGCCCTCAGCGGGACCTGACCTACGAGCAGTACTTC
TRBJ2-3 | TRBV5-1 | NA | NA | CASSLAGVPTDTQYF | TGCGCCAGCAGCTTGGCCGGGGTTCCCACAGATACGCAGTATTTT
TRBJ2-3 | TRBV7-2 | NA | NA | CASSLGGRGGGLTDTQYF | TGTGCCAGCAGCTTAGGTGGTCGGGGCGGGGGCCTCACAGATACGCAGTATTTT
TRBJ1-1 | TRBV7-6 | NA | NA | CASSPSMNTEAFF | TGTGCCAGCAGCCCTAGTATGAACACTGAAGCTTTCTTT
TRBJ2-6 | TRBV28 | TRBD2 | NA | CASSLTRTREVLGANVLTF | TGTGCCAGCAGTTTAACTCGGACTAGAGAGGTTCTGGGGGCCAACGTCCTGACTTTC
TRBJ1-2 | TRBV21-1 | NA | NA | CASSNSQGPYGYTF | TGTGCCAGCAGCAATTCTCAGGGCCCCTATGGCTACACCTTC
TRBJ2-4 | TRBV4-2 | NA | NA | CASSQVGQGGIQYF | TGTGCCAGCAGCCAAGTGGGCCAGGGAGGCATTCAGTACTTC
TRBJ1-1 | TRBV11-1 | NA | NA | CASSLGRGETEAFF | TGTGCCAGCAGCTTAGGCAGGGGAGAGACTGAAGCTTTCTTT
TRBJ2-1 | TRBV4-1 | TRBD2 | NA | CASSRRAGVGNEQFF | TGCGCCAGCAGCCGGCGAGCGGGAGTGGGCAATGAGCAGTTCTTC
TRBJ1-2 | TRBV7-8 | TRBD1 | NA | CASSGRDREGYTF | TGTGCCAGCAGCGGCCGGGACAGGGAAGGCTACACCTTC
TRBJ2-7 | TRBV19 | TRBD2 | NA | CASSIVAGEGEQYF | TGTGCCAGTAGTATAGTAGCGGGAGAGGGGGAGCAGTACTTC
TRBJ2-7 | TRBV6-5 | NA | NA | CASSKTTYEQYF | TGTGCCAGCAGTAAGACTACTTACGAGCAGTACTTC
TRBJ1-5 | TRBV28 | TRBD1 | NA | CASSSRDRGWESNQPQHF | TGTGCCAGCAGTTCCCGGGACAGGGGGTGGGAGAGCAATCAGCCCCAGCATTTT
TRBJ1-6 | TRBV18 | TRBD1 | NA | CASSRTGRNSPLHF | TGTGCCAGCTCACGGACAGGGAGGAATTCACCCCTCCACTTT
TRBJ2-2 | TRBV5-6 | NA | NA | CASSLGLGELFF | TGTGCCAGCAGCTTGGGTCTGGGGGAGCTGTTTTTT
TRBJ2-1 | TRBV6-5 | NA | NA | CASSLLVQHEQFF | TGTGCCAGCAGTTTGCTAGTCCAGCATGAGCAGTTCTTC
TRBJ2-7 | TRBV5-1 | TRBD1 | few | CASSLGQGYYEQYF | TGCGCCAGCAGCTTGGGACAGGGGTATTACGAGCAGTACTTC
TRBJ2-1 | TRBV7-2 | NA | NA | CASSLGKRASYNEQFF | TGTGCCAGCAGCTTAGGTAAGCGGGCGTCCTACAATGAGCAGTTCTTC
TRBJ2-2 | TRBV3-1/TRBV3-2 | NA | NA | CASRQGVSGELFF | TGTGCCAGCAGACAAGGAGTGAGCGGGGAGCTGTTTTTT